The present TCR beta chain was sequenced within a study of patients and donors after allogeneic stem cell transplantation. Germline V gene sequence: CDR1 LGHNA, CDR2 YNFKEQ. CDR3 length: 14 amino acids. Trimming took 4 bases from V and 5 from J, leaving 14 bases between them. TCRdb reprocessed the RT-PCR reads with MiXCR, giving one entry per CDR3 protein. The sample lists about 110,000 distinct CDR3 sequences, around 33% occurring once. This chain joins TRBV4-2 and TRBJ2-5, with a possible D match to TRBD1 (5 bases). The sample taken for sequencing was blood, either unsorted or a sorted T cell fraction (not recorded which). This TCR derives from a human donor who was either an allogeneic HSCT recipient or a stem cell or donor lymphocyte infusion donor (not recorded which). It is not recorded whose cells these are; they may come from a transplant donor. The CDR3 sequence is CASSLSGAGETQYF. Written as DNA, the CDR3 is TGTGCCAGCAGCCTGAGTGGGGCCGGGGAGACCCAGTACTTC.